What follows are 12 T cell receptor beta chains derived from one specimen sequenced in a study of blood T cell repertoires in COVID-19. TCRdb's table, derived via immunoSEQ multiplex PCR, lists solely in-frame clones and lacks some. The repertoire holds about 220,000 clones, with under 90% as singletons. The sample was PBMCs or T cells enriched from blood (not recorded which). These receptors originate from a woman aged 55 to 70 who had recovered from COVID-19.

This chain connects TRBV5-1 to TRBJ2-3; no clear D gene. CDR1 and CDR2 (germline): SGHRS, YFSETQ. This CDR3 contains 16 residues. Trimming cost V 4 bases and J 0 bases, with 15 bases left between them. The chain's CDR3 is CASSPPPSGSTDTQYF. For the CDR3, the DNA is TGCGCCAGCAGCCCCCCCCCGTCCGGGAGCACAGATACGCAGTATTTT.

The V call is TRBV10-3, the J call TRBJ2-5; 7 nucleotides match TRBD1. Unmatched junction bases numbered 5, after V lost 2 bases and J lost 5 bases. The CDR3 contains 14 residues. Germline CDR1 ENHRY, CDR2 SYGVKD. The CDR3: CAISERTGGETQYF. CDR3 coding DNA: TGTGCCATCAGTGAGCGGACAGGTGGGGAGACCCAGTACTTC.

This clone was seen once. The rearrangement joins TRBV6-1 to TRBJ2-2; D is unclear. Trimming pared 2 bases from V and 2 bases from J, leaving 12 bases between. CDR3 length equals 16 residues. Germline assignment: CDR1 MNHNS and CDR2 SASEGT. DNA for the CDR3: TGTGCCAGCAGTGAATTTAATACAGCAAACACCGGGGAGCTGTTTTTT. Translated: CASSEFNTANTGELFF.

This sequence joins TRBV12-3 or TRBV12-4 and TRBJ2-1, with 9 bases identical to TRBD1. The trim removed 5 bases at V and 9 bases at J, leaving 5 bases unmatched. The CDR3 has 13 amino acids. The CDR3 reads CASSGGTGIEQFF. The CDR3 region has the DNA TGTGCCAGCAGTGGGGGGACAGGGATTGAGCAGTTCTTC.

V gene TRBV5-1 combines with J gene TRBJ1-1; 7 bases map to TRBD1. This CDR3 is built from 14 residues. After removal of 7 bases from V and 3 bases from J, the junction contained 9 bases not matched to a gene. Germline V lookup: CDR1 SGHRS, CDR2 YFSETQ. The CDR3 here is CASSLRQGDTEAFF. CDR3 DNA sequence: TGCGCCAGCTCTTTAAGACAGGGAGACACTGAAGCTTTCTTT.

V usage is TRBV5-1 and J usage is TRBJ2-2, with a weak D call TRBD1 (6 bases). Between the trimmed V and J ends, which lost 7 bases and 3 bases, there was a span of 16 bases. Germline lookup yields CDR1 SGHRS and CDR2 YFSETQ. CDR3 length equals 15 residues. The DNA of the CDR3 is TGCGCCAGCCGGAGAAACAGGGACCACACCGGGGAGCTGTTTTTT. Protein product: CASRRNRDHTGELFF.

The rearrangement joins TRBV7-9 to TRBJ1-6; no firm D call. Per germline, CDR1 SEHNR and CDR2 FQNEAQ (reference sequence). The CDR3 sequence is 17 residues long. Trimming removed 4 bases at V and 0 bases at J, with 13 bases between. CDR3 sequence: CASSSTTLSSYNSPLHF. CDR3 coding DNA: TGTGCCAGCAGCTCTACGACACTGAGCTCCTATAATTCACCCCTCCACTTT.

The chain joins TRBV19 to TRBJ2-2, with a tentative D call TRBD2 (6 bases). This CDR3 is built from 16 residues. Germline-derived CDR1 and CDR2 are LNHDA and SQIVND (reference sequence). Between the trimmed V and J ends, which lost 5 bases and 5 bases, there was a span of 18 bases. CDR3 DNA sequence: TGTGCCAGTAGTTCTTGGAGGAGGGCCGATACCGGGGAGCTGTTTTTT. It yields the protein CASSSWRRADTGELFF.

The chain recombines TRBV12-3 or TRBV12-4 with TRBJ1-5; D gene ambiguous. With 11 bases removed from V and 6 bases from J, the gap between germline ends came to 14 bases. CDR3 length: 12 residues. In DNA, the CDR3 is TGTGCCGTGAGGGTTTCCAGTCAGCCCCAGCATTTT. This sequence encodes CAVRVSSQPQHF.

The chain carries TRBV24-1 and TRBJ2-5, with D tentatively TRBD1 (7 bases). The CDR3 covers 16 residues. V shed 4 bases and J shed 2 bases, with 16 bases lying between them. Germline V gives CDR1 KGHDR, CDR2 SFDVKD. CDR3 sequence reads: CATSEGSGQAQETQYF. The CDR3 bases are TGTGCCACCAGTGAGGGTAGCGGACAGGCGCAAGAGACCCAGTACTTC.

The chain links TRBV13 to TRBJ1-6; 8 bases map to TRBD1. With 4 bases clipped from V and 4 bases from J, the junction kept 6 bases outside the gene matches. This CDR3 comprises 16 residues. Germline values: CDR1 PRHDT, CDR2 FYEKMQ (reference sequence). CDR3 region: CASSSAGQGYNSPLHF. CDR3 nucleotides: TGTGCCAGCAGCTCCGCCGGACAGGGTTATAATTCACCCCTCCACTTT.

This chain joins TRBV5-1 and TRBJ2-5, with TRBD1 as a possible D gene (6 bases). The CDR3 consists of 17 residues. Trimming took 1 base from V and 4 from J, leaving 20 bases between them. Germline V gene data show CDR1 as SGHRS and CDR2 as YFSETQ. CDR3 sequence: CASSLFGGADVGETQYF. The CDR3 region has the DNA TGCGCCAGCAGCTTGTTTGGGGGCGCGGATGTAGGAGAGACCCAGTACTTC. Full variable domain (outside the CDR3, taken from reference TRBV5-1 and TRBJ2-5): KAGVTQTPRYLIKTRGQQVTLSCSPISGHRSVSWYQQTPGQGLQFLFEYFSETQRNKGNFPGRFSGRQFSNSRSEMNVSTLELGDSALYLCASSLFGGADVGETQYFGPGTRLLVL.